The present T cell receptor beta chain was sequenced within a study of human T cells and chemical hapten exposure. Time point described: patch test 1, 2 weeks after DPC sensitization. Sample treatment: therapeutic diphenylcyclopropenone sensitization with weekly scalp DPC. TCRdb re-called the RACE reads through MiXCR, storing one row per CDR3 protein. The sample includes approximately 80,000 distinct CDR3 sequences, about 8% of them seen just once. This CDR3 region has 13 residues. Germline V CDR1 and CDR2: SGHDT, YYEEEE. Trimming shortened V by 0 bases and J by 4 bases, and 4 bases separated the two germline ends.

The chain is built from TRBV5-6 and TRBJ1-4; unclear D gene. The input for sequencing was whole blood, taken in connection with sensitization to the hapten diphenylcyclopropenone (DPC). The source is a woman aged 30 to 39 with alopecia areata. Some clones in this sample may be carry-over from other donors' samples. CDR3 bases: TGTGCCAGCAGCTTGGTCAGTAATGAAAAACTGTTTTTT. It codes for CASSLVSNEKLFF.